The 6 T cell receptor beta chains listed next were all sequenced from one sample in a study of neurological immune-mediated disorders. Each CDR3 protein is one row after TCRdb ran MiXCR on the 5' RACE reads. In the table there are 70,000 to 95,000 distinct CDR3 sequences, 15% to 20% of which are singletons. What was sequenced was PBMCs. The receptors were gathered from a middle-aged woman in good health.

This clonotype was seen repeatedly, ten times or more. CDR3 sequence: CASSERGDWGQYV. Here the CDR3 DNA reads TGTGCCAGCAGTGAACGGGGGGACTGGGGGCAGTACGTC. The chain couples TRBV6-1 to TRBJ2-7, with 7 bases that match TRBD2. The length of the CDR3 is 13 residues. Germline values: CDR1 MNHNS, CDR2 SASEGT. The junction had 7 bases not matched to a gene; V was cut back by 2 bases and J by 9 bases.

This clonotype was found many times. The chain has TRBV28 and TRBJ2-7; D may be TRBD1 (6 bases). Germline V CDR1 and CDR2: MDHEN, SYDVKM. This CDR3 spans 15 amino acids. Trimming took 6 bases from V and 2 from J, leaving 17 bases between them. CDR3 in DNA: TGTGCCAGCAGCCTCCGGACAGAACTGGCCTACGAGCAGTACGTC. This encodes CASSLRTELAYEQYV.

This clonotype showed up many times. The chain is built from TRBV7-2 and TRBJ1-1; 8 positions match TRBD1. In germline, CDR1 is SGHTA, CDR2 FQGNSA. Germline trimming cut 1 base from V and 5 bases from J; bases unmatched to any gene: 6. This CDR3 spans 15 amino acids. DNA for the CDR3: TGTGCCAGCAGCTTAGTTTTTGACAGGGGAACTGAAGCTTTCTTT. Translated, it gives CASSLVFDRGTEAFF.

This clonotype was recorded at least ten times. The CDR3, as DNA: TGTGCCAGCAGTCAGGGGGCTTGGGACACTGAAGCTTTCTTT. Translated, it gives CASSQGAWDTEAFF. The chain links TRBV6-5 to TRBJ1-1; 8 bases are shared with TRBD1. The V gene's germline CDR1 is MNHEY and CDR2 SVGAGI. The junction had 5 bases not matched to a gene; V was cut back by 5 bases and J by 3 bases. There are 14 residues in the CDR3.

The rearrangement joins TRBV21-1 to TRBJ2-5. TRBV21-1 is termed a pseudogene. This CDR3 has 14 residues. The chain's CDR3 is CASSKDKHQETQYF. In DNA, the CDR3 is TGTGCCAGCAGCAAAGATAAACACCAAGAGACCCAGTACTTC.

This clonotype was recorded at least ten times. This chain links TRBV20-1 with TRBJ2-7; D is unresolved. The germline gives CDR1 DFQATT, CDR2 SNEGSKA (reference sequence). CDR3 length: 12 residues. Between the trimmed V and J ends, which lost 5 bases and 2 bases, there was a span of 10 bases. CDR3 residues: CSAGGRAYEQYF. The CDR3, as DNA: TGCAGTGCTGGTGGGCGCGCCTACGAGCAGTACTTC.